The TCR beta chain described here comes from a study of T cell responses to AZD1222 COVID-19 vaccine. This clone was seen once. No antigen is known for it. CDR3 length: 18 amino acids. Germline V gene data show CDR1 as SEHNR and CDR2 as FQNEAQ (reference sequence). The V gene end was trimmed by 1 base and the J gene end by 9 bases; junction bases not matched to a gene: 14. Some clones are missing from TCRdb's copy, which holds only in-frame ones; the method was immunoSEQ multiplex PCR. The profile covers about 140,000 clones, with around 90% appearing a single time and roughly 3.1% taken by the ten largest. Overall study results and limits: The repertoires were collected only after the peak T cell response. The span of vaccine-associated CD4 TCRs extended across spike, with dominance at 160-218 and 743-854.

This chain joins TRBV7-9 and TRBJ2-7, with 14 bases that match TRBD2. The specimen comprised peripheral blood, sampled on day 0 of AZD1222 vaccination. The clonotype was recovered from an adult in good health. In DNA form, the CDR3 reads TGTGCCAGCAGCTTAGGGGATGAGGGGGGACTAGCGGGAGCCGGGCAGTACTTC. Its translation is CASSLGDEGGLAGAGQYF.